Listed here are 10 T cell receptor beta chains from one sample, sequenced in a study of T-cell reconstitution after alpha-beta-depleted transplantation in children. TCRbeta library preparation incorporated unique molecular identifiers. TCRdb fed the PCR reads into MiXCR, producing one record per CDR3 protein. The sample records fewer than 250,000 distinct CDR3 sequences, roughly 18% being singletons. Sequenced here: PBMCs, mostly from graft donor cells, sampled 360 days after TCRalphabeta/CD19-depleted stem cell transplant. Receptors were obtained from a male patient aged 2-9 years who had a stem cell transplant for acute lymphoblastic leukemia, so the T cells may come from the graft donor.

A few counts support this clonotype. V and J are TRBV5-1 and TRBJ2-4; D unresolved. Germline V CDR1 and CDR2: SGHRS, YFSETQ. V gave up 3 bases and J gave up 0 bases, with 10 bases separating them. This CDR3 comprises 15 residues. The CDR3 DNA follows: TGCGCCAGCAGCTCCAATACGTTAGCCAAAAACATTCAGTACTTC. This gives the protein CASSSNTLAKNIQYF.

This clonotype was found many times. This sequence joins TRBV5-1 and TRBJ1-1, with D perhaps matching TRBD1 (5 bases). The CDR3 covers 15 residues. CDR1 and CDR2 (germline): SGHRS, YFSETQ. Trimming shortened V by 0 bases and J by 0 bases, and 9 bases separated the two germline ends. In DNA form, the CDR3 reads TGCGCCAGCAGCTTGGTTCGGGGCATGAACACTGAAGCTTTCTTT. Residues: CASSLVRGMNTEAFF. The full variable domain, rest sourced from reference TRBV5-1 and TRBJ1-1, is KAGVTQTPRYLIKTRGQQVTLSCSPISGHRSVSWYQQTPGQGLQFLFEYFSETQRNKGNFPGRFSGRQFSNSRSEMNVSTLELGDSALYLCASSLVRGMNTEAFFGQGTRLTVV.

The chain carries TRBV25-1 and TRBJ2-2, with D possibly matching TRBD2 (5 bases). Germline CDR1 reads MGHDK; CDR2 reads SYGVNS. This CDR3 has 15 residues. Trimming took off 4 bases at V and 3 bases at J, with 12 bases between the two ends. The CDR3 region has the DNA TGTGCCAGCAGTGCGGGATGGTCGGACACCGGGGAGCTGTTTTTT. Translation: CASSAGWSDTGELFF.

This chain connects TRBV11-2 to TRBJ2-2; D may be TRBD2 (7 bases). From germline, CDR1 is SGHAT and CDR2 FQNNGV. The CDR3 is 15 residues long. The germline V and J ends were trimmed by 1 base and 4 bases, with 10 bases remaining between them. CDR3 protein: CASSLGRGGTGELFF. The CDR3 DNA reads TGTGCCAGCAGCTTAGGGAGGGGGGGCACCGGGGAGCTGTTTTTT. The complete variable domain, with remaining parts taken from reference TRBV11-2 and TRBJ2-2, reads EAGVAQSPRYKIIEKRQSVAFWCNPISGHATLYWYQQILGQGPKLLIQFQNNGVVDDSQLPKDRFSAERLKGVDSTLKIQPAKLEDSAVYLCASSLGRGGTGELFFGEGSRLTVL.

This clonotype has more than one count but fewer than ten. This rearrangement joins TRBV21-1 to TRBJ2-1. TRBV21-1 is annotated as a pseudogene. CDR3 size: 14 residues. The CDR3: CATRPGTPSHEQFF. The CDR3 nucleotides are TGTGCCACCAGGCCCGGGACGCCCTCCCATGAGCAGTTCTTC.

This clonotype appeared a few times. V is TRBV12-3 or TRBV12-4 and J is TRBJ2-1, with TRBD1 matching 8 bases. CDR3 length: 15 residues. V lost 3 bases to trimming and J lost 7 bases; unmatched junction nucleotides: 8. The DNA of the CDR3 is TGTGCCAGCAGTTTTAACAGGGGGTGGAAGAATGAGCAGTTCTTC. Amino acid sequence: CASSFNRGWKNEQFF.

This clonotype was picked up a small number of times. The chain employs TRBV20-1 and TRBJ2-7; TRBD1 might be the D (5 bases). The V gene lost 3 bases and the J gene lost 4 bases, with 19 bases spanning the gap. Germline V gene sequence: CDR1 DFQATT, CDR2 SNEGSKA (reference sequence). The CDR3 loop spans 15 amino acids. The CDR3 bases are TGCAGTGCTAGGCCGTTTCGGTCAGGGTGGTACGAGCAGTACTTC. Encoded protein: CSARPFRSGWYEQYF.

The chain couples TRBV6-1 to TRBJ1-5, with D possibly TRBD1 on 6 matching bases. The CDR3 sequence is 13 residues long. The V and J ends lost 7 bases and 0 bases respectively, with 7 bases between them. Germline V gene data show CDR1 as MNHNS and CDR2 as SASEGT. In nucleotides, the CDR3 is TGTGCCAGCAAGGGGGATAGCAATCAGCCCCAGCATTTT. Residues: CASKGDSNQPQHF.

The chain combines TRBV3-1 with TRBJ2-2; 8 nucleotides agree with TRBD2. Germline loops: CDR1 LGHDT, CDR2 YNNKEL (reference sequence). V gave up 3 bases and J gave up 4 bases; unmatched junction bases: 7. This CDR3 spans 16 amino acids. The CDR3 region is CASSHLERGSTGELFF. In nucleotides, the CDR3 is TGTGCCAGCAGCCACCTAGAGCGGGGGAGCACCGGGGAGCTGTTTTTT.

This clonotype has ten or more counts. The CDR3 nucleotides read TGTGCCAGCAGCTTAGAGACGGGGATCAGCAATCAGCCCCAGCATTTT. Translating it yields CASSLETGISNQPQHF. The rearrangement joins TRBV7-8 to TRBJ1-5, with D hard to call. The germline V gene encodes CDR1 SGHVS and CDR2 FQNEAQ. The CDR3 sequence is 16 residues long. V was clipped by 1 base and J by 1 base, with 11 bases between them.